This entry lists 21 T cell receptor beta chains sequenced from one sample in a study of control samples from healthy donors and cancer patients. Produced via immunoSEQ multiplex PCR; TCRdb's table is partial and in-frame only. The profile shows about 80,000 clones, approximately 89% of them singletons. The sample was blood. The receptors here all came from a man aged 50-59 years in good health.

This chain connects TRBV7-9 to TRBJ2-7; D is ambiguous. The CDR3 runs to 14 residues. Germline loops: CDR1 SEHNR, CDR2 FQNEAQ (reference sequence). V shed 2 bases and J shed 2 bases, with 10 bases lying between them. The CDR3 DNA follows: TGTGCCAGCAGCTTACGTCTTTCCGCCTACGAGCAGTACTTC. It encodes CASSLRLSAYEQYF.

V and J are TRBV5-1 and TRBJ2-3; D gene uncertain. The V gene lost 0 bases and the J gene lost 2 bases, with 7 bases spanning the gap. Germline values: CDR1 SGHRS, CDR2 YFSETQ. The length of the CDR3 is 14 residues. DNA of the CDR3: TGCGCCAGCAGCTTGGCGGCAGTCACAGATACGCAGTATTTT. Translating it yields CASSLAAVTDTQYF.

V and J are TRBV14 and TRBJ2-7; D remains unclear. Germline-derived CDR1 and CDR2 are SGHDN and FVKESK. There are 13 residues in the CDR3. V was cut by 4 bases and J by 3 bases, with 10 bases left in between. The CDR3 bases are TGTGCCAGCAGCCCCACGGGCGTCTACGAGCAGTACTTC. Protein: CASSPTGVYEQYF.

The chain has TRBV3-1 (or the pseudogene TRBV3-2) and TRBJ2-3, with D perhaps TRBD2 (6 bases). The CDR3 is made up of 15 amino acids. Trimming removed 4 bases at V and 4 bases at J, with 15 bases between. CDR1 LGHDT and CDR2 YNNKEL come from the germline V gene (reference sequence). In nucleotides, the CDR3 is TGTGCCAGCAGCCGGGACTTTAGCCCCCCAGATACGCAGTATTTT. Its protein product is CASSRDFSPPDTQYF.

The chain joins TRBV6-1 to TRBJ2-5; unclear D gene. CDR3 length: 15 amino acids. CDR1 MNHNS and CDR2 SASEGT come from the germline V gene. Trimming took off 0 bases at V and 5 bases at J, with 13 bases between the two ends. Here the CDR3 reads CASSEAFSSPETQYF. The DNA for the CDR3 is TGTGCCAGCAGTGAAGCGTTTAGCTCGCCGGAGACCCAGTACTTC.

The chain uses TRBV24-1 and TRBJ2-1; 8 bases are a match to TRBD1. Germline lookup yields CDR1 KGHDR and CDR2 SFDVKD. Trimming removed 2 bases from V and 0 bases from J; junction bases left unmatched: 2. The CDR3 contains 16 residues. CDR3 residues: CATSDSGQGSYNEQFF. CDR3 sequence (DNA): TGTGCCACCAGTGATTCAGGACAGGGCTCCTACAATGAGCAGTTCTTC.

The V gene is TRBV6-6, the J gene TRBJ1-2; 7 bases align to TRBD1. The junction had 9 bases not matched to a gene; V was cut back by 8 bases and J by 6 bases. CDR3 length equals 13 residues. Germline V gene lookup returns CDR1 MNHNY and CDR2 SVGAGI (reference sequence). The CDR3 DNA reads as TGTGCCAGCGGAAAGACAGGGTGGGATGGCTACACCTTC. Amino acid sequence: CASGKTGWDGYTF.

A single count supports this clone. The genes are TRBV28 and TRBJ1-5, with TRBD1 as a possible D gene (5 bases). The CDR3 is 14 amino acids. The germline V gene has CDR1 MDHEN and CDR2 SYDVKM. V was cut by 10 bases and J by 3 bases, with 16 bases left in between. The CDR3 DNA reads as TGTGCCACCCTCCCCCCGGGACCCAATCAGCCCCAGCATTTT. The encoded protein is CATLPPGPNQPQHF.

This chain connects TRBV5-8 to TRBJ2-1; D is unresolved. This CDR3 spans 15 amino acids. The V end lost 5 bases, the J end lost 0 bases, and 12 bases lay between the germline ends. Germline loops: CDR1 SGHTS, CDR2 YDEGEE. CDR3 sequence: CASSQKGSSYNEQFF. In DNA, the CDR3 is TGTGCCAGCAGTCAAAAGGGCAGCTCCTACAATGAGCAGTTCTTC.

This rearrangement joins TRBV27 to TRBJ2-7; D might be TRBD2 (6 bases). This CDR3 contains 14 residues. Germline V gene data show CDR1 as MNHEY and CDR2 as SMNVEV (reference sequence). V lost 5 bases and J 1 base, leaving 12 bases between the germline ends. The DNA for the CDR3 is TGTGCCAGCAGTGGGGGGACGGTTTCCTACGAGCAGTACTTC. Residues: CASSGGTVSYEQYF.

This chain joins TRBV27 and TRBJ2-7; 7 nucleotides align to TRBD1. V was pared by 3 bases and J by 3 bases, with 8 bases of the junction left unmatched. The CDR3 has 15 residues. Germline V gene data show CDR1 as MNHEY and CDR2 as SMNVEV (reference sequence). CDR3 bases: TGTGCCAGCAGTTTCTTACCAAGGGACAGCTACGAGCAGTACTTC. Encoded protein: CASSFLPRDSYEQYF.

This chain connects TRBV2 to TRBJ1-2, with a tentative D call TRBD1 (6 bases). The V end was cut by 8 bases, the J end by 7 bases, with 17 bases between. Germline loops: CDR1 SNHLY, CDR2 FYNNEI. The CDR3 loop spans 13 amino acids. The CDR3 here is CASEKGGPGGYTF. The DNA of the CDR3 is TGTGCCAGCGAGAAGGGGGGTCCGGGTGGCTACACCTTC.

The chain is built from TRBV5-6 and TRBJ1-2, with D possibly TRBD1 on 6 matching bases. The CDR3 extends over 13 amino acids. The germline CDR1 and CDR2 sequences are SGHDT and YYEEEE. The V end lost 5 bases, the J end lost 2 bases, and 10 bases lay between the germline ends. The CDR3 nucleotides are TGTGCCAGCAGACAGACAGGAAACTATGGCTACACCTTC. Amino acid sequence: CASRQTGNYGYTF.

V gene TRBV6-6 combines with J gene TRBJ1-2; 8 nucleotides agree with TRBD1. The CDR3 has 13 amino acids. V lost 5 bases and J lost 7; bases outside the gene matches: 6. Germline loops: CDR1 MNHNY, CDR2 SVGAGI (reference sequence). The chain's CDR3 is CASSTSQGGGYTF. Written as DNA, the CDR3 is TGTGCCAGCAGTACTTCACAGGGGGGTGGCTACACCTTC.

The rearrangement joins TRBV24-1 to TRBJ2-1; D perhaps matches TRBD1 (5 bases). V lost 7 bases to trimming and J lost 5 bases, with 8 bases between them. CDR3 size: 12 residues. The germline CDR1 and CDR2 sequences are KGHDR and SFDVKD. In DNA form, the CDR3 reads TGTGCCACCAGAGACAGACACAATGAGCAGTTCTTC. Protein: CATRDRHNEQFF.

V usage is TRBV6-1 and J usage is TRBJ1-1; D remains unclear. Germline assignment: CDR1 MNHNS and CDR2 SASEGT. V lost 2 bases and J 5 bases, leaving 9 bases between the germline ends. CDR3 length: 13 residues. The CDR3 loop is CASSEFPGTEAFF. In DNA form, the CDR3 reads TGTGCCAGCAGTGAATTCCCGGGGACTGAAGCTTTCTTT.

This CDR3 is CASSPLMQGQTQYF. As DNA, the CDR3 is TGTGCCAGCAGCCCCTTGATGCAGGGACAGACCCAGTACTTC. The V and J genes are TRBV14 and TRBJ2-5; D may be TRBD1 or TRBD2 (5 bases each). The CDR3 runs to 14 residues. The germline V gene encodes CDR1 SGHDN and CDR2 FVKESK. V was trimmed by 4 bases and J by 6 bases, leaving 15 bases between them.

The CDR3 region has the DNA TGTGCCAGCAGTGGGACAGCGAACTCTGGGGCCAACGTCCTGACTTTC. Protein product: CASSGTANSGANVLTF. The chain combines TRBV19 with TRBJ2-6; TRBD1 agrees at 7 bases. This CDR3 has 16 amino acids. Germline V CDR1 and CDR2: LNHDA, SQIVND (reference sequence). The V gene end was trimmed by 9 bases and the J gene end by 0 bases; junction bases not matched to a gene: 8.

V is TRBV5-8 and J is TRBJ1-4; D ambiguous. This CDR3 is built from 20 residues. V was clipped by 4 bases and J by 4 bases, with 29 bases between them. Germline V gene lookup returns CDR1 SGHTS and CDR2 YDEGEE. CDR3 nucleotides: TGTGCCAGCAGCCGATATCGACTGGGAGGGATCGGCAGACGTAATGAAAAACTGTTTTTT. This sequence encodes CASSRYRLGGIGRRNEKLFF.

V gene TRBV7-6 combines with J gene TRBJ1-3, with a weak D call TRBD1 (5 bases). The V gene lost 3 bases and the J gene lost 0 bases, with 15 bases spanning the gap. The V gene's germline CDR1 is SGHVS and CDR2 FNYEAQ. The CDR3 length is 17 residues. The CDR3 loop is CASSLVTATSSGNTIYF. CDR3 in DNA: TGTGCCAGCAGCTTGGTGACAGCGACGAGCTCTGGAAACACCATATATTTT.

This clone was seen a single time. CDR3 bases: TGTGCCAGCAGCCCGGGAGGCAAAGCTTTCTTT. Protein: CASSPGGKAFF. The rearrangement joins TRBV12-3 or TRBV12-4 to TRBJ1-1; D gene ambiguous. The CDR3 has 11 residues. The V end lost 6 bases, the J end lost 9 bases, and 11 bases lay between the germline ends.